This T cell receptor (beta chain) is drawn from a study of blood T cell repertoires in COVID-19. Turning to the study itself: Italy, Spain and the United States were the sources of the convalescent and acute COVID-19 samples. Sample material is recorded as cDNA or gDNA derived from T cells, B-cell-depleted T cells, or PBMCs.

Trimming stripped 2 bases from V and 4 bases from J, with 11 bases between. The CDR3 consists of 14 residues. The V gene's germline CDR1 is MNHEY and CDR2 SVGAGI. Source study methods: Reference gene primers were amplified, and this amplification served to estimate nucleated cell counts. TCRdb's copy holds only in-frame clones and misses some; the assay was immunoSEQ multiplex PCR. The DNA was the basis for D and trimming; V, J and clone size are from that table. The sample contains some 100,000 clones, approximately 78% of which appear only once. This chain uses TRBV6-5 with TRBJ1-2, with D possibly matching TRBD1 (5 bases). The specimen sequenced was peripheral blood. The TCR originated in a human donor in a cohort sampled during active COVID-19. The CDR3 DNA is TGTGCCAGCAGTTACGGGGGGTTACCCTATGGCTACACCTTC. Its translation: CASSYGGLPYGYTF.